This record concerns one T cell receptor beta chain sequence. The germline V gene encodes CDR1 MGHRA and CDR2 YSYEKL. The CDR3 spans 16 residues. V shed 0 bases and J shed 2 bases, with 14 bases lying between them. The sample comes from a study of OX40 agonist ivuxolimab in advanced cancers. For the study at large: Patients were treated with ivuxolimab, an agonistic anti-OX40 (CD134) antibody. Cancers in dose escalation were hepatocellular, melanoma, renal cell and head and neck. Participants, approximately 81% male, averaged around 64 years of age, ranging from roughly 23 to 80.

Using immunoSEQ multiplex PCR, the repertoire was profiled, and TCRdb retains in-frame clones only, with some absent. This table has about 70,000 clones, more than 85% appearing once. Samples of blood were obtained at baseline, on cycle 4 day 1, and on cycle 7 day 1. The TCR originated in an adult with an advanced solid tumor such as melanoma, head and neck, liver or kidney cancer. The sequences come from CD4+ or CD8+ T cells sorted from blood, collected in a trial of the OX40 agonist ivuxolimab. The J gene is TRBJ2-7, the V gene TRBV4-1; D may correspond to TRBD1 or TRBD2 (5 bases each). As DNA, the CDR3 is TGCGCCAGCAGCCAAGATCCAGGACGAGGGGCCTACGAGCAGTACTTC. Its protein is CASSQDPGRGAYEQYF.